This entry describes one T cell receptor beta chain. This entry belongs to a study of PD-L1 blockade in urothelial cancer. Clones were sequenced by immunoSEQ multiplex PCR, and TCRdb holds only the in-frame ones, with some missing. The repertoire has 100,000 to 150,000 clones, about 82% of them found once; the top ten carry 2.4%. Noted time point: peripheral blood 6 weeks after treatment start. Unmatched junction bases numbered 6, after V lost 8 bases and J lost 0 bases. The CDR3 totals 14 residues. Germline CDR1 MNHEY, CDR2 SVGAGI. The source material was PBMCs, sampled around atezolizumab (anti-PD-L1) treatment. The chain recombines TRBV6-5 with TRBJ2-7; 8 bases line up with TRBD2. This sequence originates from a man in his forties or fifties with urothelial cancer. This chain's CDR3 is CASGTSGGSYEQYF. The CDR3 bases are TGTGCCAGCGGAACTAGCGGAGGCTCCTACGAGCAGTACTTC.